These 26 T cell receptor beta chains came from one sample sequenced in a study of blood T cell repertoires in COVID-19. Profiled with immunoSEQ multiplex PCR; TCRdb holds only in-frame clones, not every one. The sample yields under 80,000 clones, approximately 79% seen once. What was sequenced was peripheral blood. Source of these receptors: a human donor in a cohort sampled during active COVID-19.

The chain has TRBV11-2 and TRBJ1-1; 7 positions match TRBD1. The length of the CDR3 is 15 residues. Germline CDR1 reads SGHAT; CDR2 reads FQNNGV. The V gene end was trimmed by 3 bases and the J gene end by 8 bases; junction bases not matched to a gene: 12. The CDR3 coding sequence is TGTGCCAGCAGCTTCTATTCTGGAGGGGGCTCGGAAGCTTTCTTT. Amino acid sequence: CASSFYSGGGSEAFF.

CDR3 loop: CASSLRRDYEQYF. The CDR3 DNA follows: TGTGCCAGCAGCTTACGGCGGGACTACGAGCAGTACTTC. This chain links TRBV7-2 with TRBJ2-7, with a possible D match to TRBD2 (6 bases). Trimming left V 2 bases short and J 3 bases short, with 8 bases between. CDR1 and CDR2 (germline): SGHTA, FQGNSA. This CDR3 contains 13 residues.

The rearrangement uses TRBV19 and TRBJ2-1; 9 bases are shared with TRBD2. Germline V CDR1 and CDR2: LNHDA, SQIVND (reference sequence). Trimming cost V 4 bases and J 3 bases; bases outside gene matches: 7. This CDR3 contains 16 residues. In DNA, the CDR3 is TGTGCCAGTAGTAGAGGGGCAGCGGGGGGCTACAATGAGCAGTTCTTC. It yields the protein CASSRGAAGGYNEQFF.

The chain carries TRBV3-1 (or the pseudogene TRBV3-2) and TRBJ1-4; no definite D call. The CDR3 spans 15 residues. Germline V gene data show CDR1 as LGHDT and CDR2 as YNNKEL (reference sequence). V lost 4 bases to trimming and J lost 10 bases, with 19 bases between them. The CDR3 reads CASSPPGGVSRKLFF. In DNA, the CDR3 is TGTGCCAGCAGCCCCCCGGGAGGAGTTTCTCGAAAACTGTTTTTT.

The chain recombines TRBV24-1 with TRBJ2-1, with TRBD1 as a possible D gene (6 bases). Per germline, CDR1 KGHDR and CDR2 SFDVKD. The CDR3 runs to 17 residues. V lost 1 base, J lost 8 bases, and 20 bases lay in between. The CDR3 loop reads CATSDLGRGQSSDEQFF. Here the CDR3 DNA reads TGTGCCACCAGTGATTTAGGTCGAGGACAGAGTTCCGATGAGCAGTTCTTC.

The chain uses TRBV10-1 and TRBJ2-7; TRBD2 agrees at 9 bases. This CDR3 contains 15 residues. Trimming took 0 bases from V and 3 from J; bases not matched to a gene: 3. From germline, CDR1 is WNHNN and CDR2 SYGVQD (reference sequence). The CDR3 region is CASSESSGRGYEQYF. CDR3 DNA: TGCGCCAGCAGTGAGTCTAGCGGGAGAGGCTACGAGCAGTACTTC.

As DNA, the CDR3 is TGCGCCAGCAGTGAGACTCGACGTCGGGGAGATACGCAGTATTTT. This sequence encodes CASSETRRRGDTQYF. This chain uses TRBV10-1 with TRBJ2-3; a possible D gene is TRBD2 (5 bases). CDR3 length: 15 amino acids. V gave up 2 bases and J gave up 5 bases, with 14 bases separating them. CDR1 and CDR2 from the germline V gene are WNHNN and SYGVQD (reference sequence).

This chain uses TRBV7-2 with TRBJ2-7, with 9 bases identical to TRBD2. Germline lookup yields CDR1 SGHTA and CDR2 FQGNSA. The V and J ends lost 5 bases and 5 bases, in that order; junction bases with no gene match: 16. The CDR3 consists of 17 residues. This CDR3 reads CASSTAGAGGPGDEQYF. As DNA, the CDR3 is TGTGCCAGCAGCACCGCTGGGGCGGGAGGGCCTGGGGACGAGCAGTACTTC.

The V gene is TRBV7-9, the J gene TRBJ2-7, with D tentatively TRBD2 (6 bases). The V end was cut by 5 bases, the J end by 7 bases, with 18 bases between. The CDR3 loop spans 14 amino acids. Germline CDR1 and CDR2: SEHNR and FQNEAQ (reference sequence). In nucleotides, the CDR3 is TGTGCCAGCAGCCAGCCCCCGGGAGCGGGTGAGCAGTACTTC. Its protein product is CASSQPPGAGEQYF.

The rearrangement uses TRBV4-2 and TRBJ2-2; TRBD2 matches 8 bases. This CDR3 is built from 17 residues. The V segment lost 4 bases and the J segment 0 bases; nucleotides outside the gene matches: 7. Germline loops: CDR1 LGHNA, CDR2 YNFKEQ. The CDR3 is CASSRVLAGSNTGELFF. CDR3 DNA: TGTGCCAGCAGCCGCGTTCTAGCGGGCTCGAACACCGGGGAGCTGTTTTTT.

CDR3 loop: CASKNFEAGVEVNEQFF. CDR3 sequence (DNA): TGTGCCAGCAAAAACTTCGAAGCGGGAGTGGAGGTCAATGAGCAGTTCTTC. The chain uses TRBV28 and TRBJ2-1; 8 positions match TRBD2. Germline V gene data show CDR1 as MDHEN and CDR2 as SYDVKM. The CDR3 covers 17 residues. V was pared by 7 bases and J by 6 bases, with 17 bases of the junction left unmatched.

In this sample, this clone turned up once. The rearrangement links TRBV5-1 to TRBJ2-5, with D possibly being TRBD2 (6 bases). With 7 bases removed from V and 2 bases from J, the gap between germline ends came to 15 bases. The CDR3 has 14 residues. The germline CDR1 and CDR2 sequences are SGHRS and YFSETQ. DNA of the CDR3: TGCGCCAGCTCCCCCGCTAGCGCACAAGAGACCCAGTACTTC. Translation gives CASSPASAQETQYF.

The genes are TRBV14 and TRBJ2-7, with D uncertain. This CDR3 contains 12 residues. V lost 1 base, J lost 5 bases, and 6 bases lay in between. Germline assignment: CDR1 SGHDN and CDR2 FVKESK. CDR3 sequence (DNA): TGTGCCAGCAGCCAAGTGTCAGACGAGCAGTACTTC. This encodes CASSQVSDEQYF.

The gene calls are TRBV7-3 and TRBJ2-7; D not resolved. Germline CDR1 reads SGHTA; CDR2 reads FQGTGA. V lost 4 bases and J 3 bases, leaving 7 bases between the germline ends. CDR3 length: 12 residues. The chain's CDR3 is CASSSQHYEQYF. For the CDR3, the DNA is TGTGCCAGCAGCTCACAGCACTACGAGCAGTACTTC.

This clone appeared a few times. The rearrangement joins TRBV29-1 to TRBJ1-5; TRBD1 might be the D (5 bases). The V gene's germline CDR1 is SQVTM and CDR2 ANQGSEA. CDR3 length equals 13 residues. Between the trimmed V and J ends, which lost 6 bases and 8 bases, there was a span of 17 bases. DNA of the CDR3: TGCAGCGTCCGCGGGGGGGAAAGGGAGCCCCAGCATTTT. This translates into CSVRGGEREPQHF.

The chain has TRBV7-6 and TRBJ2-5; 7 bases align to TRBD1. Germline V gives CDR1 SGHVS, CDR2 FNYEAQ. J gave up 4 bases and V 2 bases, and 7 bases lay outside the gene matches. This CDR3 is 15 amino acids long. CDR3 sequence: CASSLTTGTRETQYF. For the CDR3, the DNA is TGTGCCAGCAGCTTAACGACAGGGACACGAGAGACCCAGTACTTC.

This clone appeared a few times. The rearrangement uses TRBV6-5 and TRBJ2-7; 9 positions agree with TRBD2. The CDR3 covers 13 residues. CDR1 is MNHEY, CDR2 SVGAGI, per germline. J was trimmed by 5 bases and V by 10 bases; bases with no gene match: 9. The CDR3 is CATRMTSGHEQYF. The DNA of the CDR3 is TGTGCCACTAGGATGACTAGCGGCCACGAGCAGTACTTC.

The gene calls are TRBV6-2 or TRBV6-3 and TRBJ2-3, with D perhaps matching TRBD2 (6 bases). CDR3 length: 15 residues. CDR1 MNHEY and CDR2 SVGEGT come from the germline V gene. V was clipped by 5 bases and J by 4 bases, with 16 bases between them. CDR3 coding DNA: TGTGCCAGCAGTACATCGACTGGGGGGTCAGATACGCAGTATTTT. Amino acid sequence: CASSTSTGGSDTQYF.

The chain has TRBV15 and TRBJ2-7; TRBD2 matches 7 bases. CDR1 is LNHNV and CDR2 is YYDKDF in the germline V gene (reference sequence). The CDR3 runs 16 residues. V was pared by 1 base and J by 2 bases, with 8 bases of the junction left unmatched. The CDR3 DNA is TGTGCCACCAGCAGAGCGGGGAGGGCGCTTGCCTACGAGCAGTACTTC. Amino acid sequence: CATSRAGRALAYEQYF. Filled out from reference TRBV15 and TRBJ2-7, the complete variable domain reads DAMVIQNPRYQVTQFGKPVTLSCSQTLNHNVMYWYQQKSSQAPKLLFHYYDKDFNNEADTPDNFQSRRPNTSFCFLDIRSPGLGDTAMYLCATSRAGRALAYEQYFGPGTRLTVT.

This clone is a singleton in its sample. The chain has TRBV5-4 and TRBJ1-1; D may be TRBD1 (6 bases). From germline, CDR1 is SGHNT and CDR2 YYREEE (reference sequence). Trimming removed 1 base at V and 4 bases at J, with 14 bases between. There are 15 residues in the CDR3. The CDR3 protein is CASSLPSRGSTEAFF. The CDR3 coding sequence is TGTGCCAGCAGCTTGCCTTCCAGGGGCTCCACTGAAGCTTTCTTT.

CDR3 coding DNA: TGTGCCGGCGCAGGCGGGGGCTTGAGCTCCTACGAGCAGTACTTC. This encodes CAGAGGGLSSYEQYF. The chain links TRBV6-5 to TRBJ2-7; D may be TRBD2 (7 bases). Germline values: CDR1 MNHEY, CDR2 SVGAGI. Trimming cost V 11 bases and J 0 bases, with 20 bases left between them. The length of the CDR3 is 15 residues.

The chain employs TRBV4-1 and TRBJ2-7; 14 nucleotides agree with TRBD2. The germline CDR1 and CDR2 sequences are MGHRA and YSYEKL. Germline trimming cut 0 bases from V and 3 bases from J; bases unmatched to any gene: 13. This CDR3 is built from 20 residues. The CDR3 region is CASSQERPGLAGERGYEQYF. As DNA, the CDR3 is TGCGCCAGCAGCCAAGAAAGACCGGGACTAGCGGGAGAGAGAGGCTACGAGCAGTACTTC.

The V call is TRBV11-2, the J call TRBJ2-7; a possible D gene is TRBD1 (6 bases). V was trimmed by 9 bases and J by 4 bases, leaving 16 bases between them. The CDR3 totals 13 residues. The germline CDR1 and CDR2 sequences are SGHAT and FQNNGV. The CDR3 sequence is CASSQGYRYEQYF. CDR3 DNA: TGTGCCAGTTCACAGGGCTATAGATACGAGCAGTACTTC.

This chain connects TRBV11-3 to TRBJ2-3, with a possible D match to TRBD2 (5 bases). Trimming cost V 5 bases and J 4 bases, with 22 bases left between them. The germline CDR1 and CDR2 sequences are SGHNT and YENEEA. The CDR3 sequence is 17 residues long. The CDR3 region has the DNA TGTGCCAGCAGCCTTAGAACGACTAACGGGGATGCAGATACGCAGTATTTT. It specifies CASSLRTTNGDADTQYF.

This chain joins TRBV29-1 and TRBJ2-1, with a tentative D call TRBD1 (7 bases). V was trimmed by 0 bases and J by 10 bases, leaving 16 bases between them. CDR1 is SQVTM, CDR2 ANQGSEA, per germline. The CDR3 is 14 residues long. The CDR3 nucleotides are TGCAGCGTTGAAGATGGTGGAGGGGGCGGCGAGCAGTTCTTC. Amino acid sequence: CSVEDGGGGGEQFF.

This clone has just one count. The rearrangement uses TRBV27 and TRBJ2-7; D is undetermined. The CDR3 is made up of 16 amino acids. Germline-derived CDR1 and CDR2 are MNHEY and SMNVEV (reference sequence). Trimming stripped 2 bases from V and 3 bases from J, with 17 bases between. Written as DNA, the CDR3 is TGTGCCAGCAGTTTAAACTACAACTCTTTCAACTACGAGCAGTACTTC. Amino acids: CASSLNYNSFNYEQYF.